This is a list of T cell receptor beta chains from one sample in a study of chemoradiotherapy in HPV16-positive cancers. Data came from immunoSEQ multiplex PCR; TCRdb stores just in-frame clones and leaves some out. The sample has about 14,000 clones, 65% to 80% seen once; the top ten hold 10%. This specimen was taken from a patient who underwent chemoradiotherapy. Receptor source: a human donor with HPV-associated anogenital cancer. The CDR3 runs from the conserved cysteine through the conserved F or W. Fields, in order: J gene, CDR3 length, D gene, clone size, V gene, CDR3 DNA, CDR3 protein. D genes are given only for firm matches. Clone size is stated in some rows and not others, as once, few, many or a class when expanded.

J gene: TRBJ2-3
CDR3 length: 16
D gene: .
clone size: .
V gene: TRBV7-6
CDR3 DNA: TGTGCCAGCAGCTTAGCGGACAGCTCATCGGCAGATACGCAGTATTTT
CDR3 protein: CASSLADSSSADTQYF

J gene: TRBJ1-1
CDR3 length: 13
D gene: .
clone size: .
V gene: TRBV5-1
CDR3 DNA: TGCGCCAGCAGCTTGGATCAGGGCACTGAAGCTTTCTTT
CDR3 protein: CASSLDQGTEAFF

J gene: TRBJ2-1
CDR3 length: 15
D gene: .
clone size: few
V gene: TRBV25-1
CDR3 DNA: TGTGCCAGCAGTGAAATCGATGGGGCCTACAATGAGCAGTTCTTC
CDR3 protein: CASSEIDGAYNEQFF

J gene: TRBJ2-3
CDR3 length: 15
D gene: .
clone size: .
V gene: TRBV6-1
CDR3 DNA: TGTGCCAGCAGTGTTGCAGGGACCGGCACAGATACGCAGTATTTT
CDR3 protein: CASSVAGTGTDTQYF

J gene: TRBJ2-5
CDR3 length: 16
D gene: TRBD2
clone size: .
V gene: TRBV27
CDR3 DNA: TGTGCCAGCAGTCCCCCGGGACTAGCGGGAGGAGAGACCCAGTACTTC
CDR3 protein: CASSPPGLAGGETQYF

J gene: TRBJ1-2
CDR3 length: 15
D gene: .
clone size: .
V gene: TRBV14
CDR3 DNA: TGTGCCAGCAGCCAAGATTACGGCGTATGGTATGGCTACACCTTC
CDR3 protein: CASSQDYGVWYGYTF

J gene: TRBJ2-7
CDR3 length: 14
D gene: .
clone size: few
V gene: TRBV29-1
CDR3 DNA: TGCAGCGGGATAAGGGCGGATTCTACCTACGAGCAGTACTTC
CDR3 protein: CSGIRADSTYEQYF

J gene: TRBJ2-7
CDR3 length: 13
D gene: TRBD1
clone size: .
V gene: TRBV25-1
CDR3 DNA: TGTGCCAGCAGAGGGACAGCCACTCCGAAGCAGTACTTC
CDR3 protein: CASRGTATPKQYF

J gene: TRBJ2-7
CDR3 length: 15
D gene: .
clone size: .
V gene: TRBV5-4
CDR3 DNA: TGTGCCAGCAGCTCGGGGGGCGGACTAGTCTACGAGCAGTACTTC
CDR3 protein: CASSSGGGLVYEQYF

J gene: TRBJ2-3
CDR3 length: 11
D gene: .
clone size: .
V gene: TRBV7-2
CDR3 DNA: TGTGCCAGCAGCTACACAGATACGCAGTATTTT
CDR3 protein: CASSYTDTQYF

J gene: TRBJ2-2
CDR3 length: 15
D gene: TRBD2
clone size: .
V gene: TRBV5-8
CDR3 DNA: TGTGCCAGCAGCTCGAGAACTCTAGCGGCCGGGGAGCTGTTTTTT
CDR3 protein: CASSSRTLAAGELFF

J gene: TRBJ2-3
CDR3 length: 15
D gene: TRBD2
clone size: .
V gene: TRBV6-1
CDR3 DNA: TGTGCCAGCAGTCCCACCCCTAGCGGGACAGATACGCAGTATTTT
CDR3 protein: CASSPTPSGTDTQYF

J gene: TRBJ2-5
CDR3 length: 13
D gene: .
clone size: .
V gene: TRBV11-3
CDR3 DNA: TGTGCCAGCAGCTTAAACTACCAAGAGACCCAGTACTTC
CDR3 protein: CASSLNYQETQYF

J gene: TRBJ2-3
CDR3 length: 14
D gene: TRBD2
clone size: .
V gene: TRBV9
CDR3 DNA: TGTGCCAGCAGCGTTGGGACTAGTGGAGATACGCAGTATTTT
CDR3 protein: CASSVGTSGDTQYF

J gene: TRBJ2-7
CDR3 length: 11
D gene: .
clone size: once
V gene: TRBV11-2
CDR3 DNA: TGTGCCAGCAGCTCGGGTGGCCTCCAGTACTTC
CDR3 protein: CASSSGGLQYF

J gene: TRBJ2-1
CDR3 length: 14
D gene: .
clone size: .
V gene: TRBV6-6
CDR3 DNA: TGTGCCACCCTCCTGTGGGGTCGACCCAATGAGCAGTTCTTC
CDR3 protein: CATLLWGRPNEQFF

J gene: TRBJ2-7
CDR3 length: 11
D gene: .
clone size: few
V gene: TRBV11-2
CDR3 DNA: TGTGCCAGCAGCCCTTCCTACGAGCAGTACTTC
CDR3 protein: CASSPSYEQYF

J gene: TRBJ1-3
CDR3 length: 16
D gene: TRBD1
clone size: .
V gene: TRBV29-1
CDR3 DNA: TGCAGCGTTGTCACACTCAGGGGGAACTCTGGAAACACCATATATTTT
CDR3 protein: CSVVTLRGNSGNTIYF

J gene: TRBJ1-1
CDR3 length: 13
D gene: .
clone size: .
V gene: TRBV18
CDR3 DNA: TGTGCCAGCTCACCCGGGATGAACACTGAAGCTTTCTTT
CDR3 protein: CASSPGMNTEAFF

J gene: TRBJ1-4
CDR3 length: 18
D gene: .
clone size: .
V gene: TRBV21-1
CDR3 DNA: TGTGCCAGCAGCAAAGACTTCAGGGGTGAGAGGTATAATGAAAAACTGTTTTTT
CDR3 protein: CASSKDFRGERYNEKLFF

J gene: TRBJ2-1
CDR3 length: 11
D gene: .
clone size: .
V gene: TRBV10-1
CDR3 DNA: TGCGCCAGCAGTGACTACAATGAGCAGTTCTTC
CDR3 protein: CASSDYNEQFF

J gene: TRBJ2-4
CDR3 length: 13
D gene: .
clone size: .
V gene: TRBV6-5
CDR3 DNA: TGTGCCAGCAGTTATCGTCAAGGGGACATTCAGTACTTC
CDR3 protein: CASSYRQGDIQYF

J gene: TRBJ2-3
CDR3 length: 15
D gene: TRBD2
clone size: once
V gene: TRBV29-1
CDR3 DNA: TGCAGCGTTGTAATGGCGGGAGGGCCCTCAGATACGCAGTATTTT
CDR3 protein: CSVVMAGGPSDTQYF

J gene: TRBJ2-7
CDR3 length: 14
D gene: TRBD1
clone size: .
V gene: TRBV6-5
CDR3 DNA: TGTGCCATCGCGCGACCGGGACAGGCCTACGAGCAGTACTTC
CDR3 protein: CAIARPGQAYEQYF

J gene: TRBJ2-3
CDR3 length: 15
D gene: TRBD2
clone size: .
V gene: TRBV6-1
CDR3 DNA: TGTGCCAGCAGTGGGACTAGCGGGAGGGGAGATACGCAGTATTTT
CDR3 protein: CASSGTSGRGDTQYF

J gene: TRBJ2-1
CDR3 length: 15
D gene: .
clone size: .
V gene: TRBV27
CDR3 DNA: TGTGCCAGCAGTCCTGCCTGGAGCTCCTACAATGAGCAGTTCTTC
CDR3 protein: CASSPAWSSYNEQFF

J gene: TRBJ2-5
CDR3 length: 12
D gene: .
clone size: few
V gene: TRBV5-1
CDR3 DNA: TGCGCCAGCAGCTTGGTAGGGGAGACCCAGTACTTC
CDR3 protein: CASSLVGETQYF

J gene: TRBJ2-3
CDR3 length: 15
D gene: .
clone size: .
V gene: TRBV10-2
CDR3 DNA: TGCGCCAGCAGTGAGACCACTTGGAGCACAGATACGCAGTATTTT
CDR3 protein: CASSETTWSTDTQYF

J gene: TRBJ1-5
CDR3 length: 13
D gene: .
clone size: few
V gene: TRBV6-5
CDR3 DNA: TGTGCCAGCAGTTACTCGGGAGATCAGCCCCAGCATTTT
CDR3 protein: CASSYSGDQPQHF

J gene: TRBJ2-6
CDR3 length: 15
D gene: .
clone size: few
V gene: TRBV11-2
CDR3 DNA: TGTGCCAGCAGCTTATATTCCCCTGGGGCCAACGTCCTGACTTTC
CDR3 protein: CASSLYSPGANVLTF

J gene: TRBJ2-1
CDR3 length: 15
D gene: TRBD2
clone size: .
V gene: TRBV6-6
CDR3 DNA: TGTGCCAGCAGTTATCAGCGGGAGGGCCGCAATGAGCAGTTCTTC
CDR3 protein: CASSYQREGRNEQFF

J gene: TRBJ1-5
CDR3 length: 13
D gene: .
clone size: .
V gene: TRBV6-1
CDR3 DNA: TGTGCCAGCAGAGGCAATAGCAATCAGCCCCAGCATTTT
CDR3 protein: CASRGNSNQPQHF

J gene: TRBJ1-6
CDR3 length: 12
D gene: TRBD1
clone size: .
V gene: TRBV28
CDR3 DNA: TGTGCCGGGGGACAGAGCAATTCACCCCTCCACTTT
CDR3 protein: CAGGQSNSPLHF